This T cell receptor (beta chain) was sequenced during a study of blood T cell repertoires in COVID-19. As for the study in general: COVID-19 samples from acute and convalescent phases originated in the United States, Italy and Spain.

V dropped 5 bases and J dropped 4 bases, with 8 bases sitting between them. The germline V gene encodes CDR1 MNHEY and CDR2 SVGAGI. The CDR3 is made up of 12 amino acids. The repertoire was sequenced with immunoSEQ multiplex PCR; TCRdb's copy has only in-frame clones and lacks some. The table has around 250,000 clones, approximately 83% seen once; the top ten hold over 1.5%. Ages ranged from about 18 to 89 years, with residence in about 24 US areas. Cohort 3 donors counted as recovered after two negative PCRs, clearance, or resolved symptoms. This TCR came from a woman aged 50 to 60 who had recovered from COVID-19. V usage is TRBV6-5 and J usage is TRBJ1-1, with D perhaps matching TRBD1 (5 bases). The sequencing input was PBMCs or T cells enriched from blood (not recorded which). This chain's CDR3 is CASSNGGTEAFF. CDR3 in DNA: TGTGCCAGCAGTAACGGGGGCACTGAAGCTTTCTTT.